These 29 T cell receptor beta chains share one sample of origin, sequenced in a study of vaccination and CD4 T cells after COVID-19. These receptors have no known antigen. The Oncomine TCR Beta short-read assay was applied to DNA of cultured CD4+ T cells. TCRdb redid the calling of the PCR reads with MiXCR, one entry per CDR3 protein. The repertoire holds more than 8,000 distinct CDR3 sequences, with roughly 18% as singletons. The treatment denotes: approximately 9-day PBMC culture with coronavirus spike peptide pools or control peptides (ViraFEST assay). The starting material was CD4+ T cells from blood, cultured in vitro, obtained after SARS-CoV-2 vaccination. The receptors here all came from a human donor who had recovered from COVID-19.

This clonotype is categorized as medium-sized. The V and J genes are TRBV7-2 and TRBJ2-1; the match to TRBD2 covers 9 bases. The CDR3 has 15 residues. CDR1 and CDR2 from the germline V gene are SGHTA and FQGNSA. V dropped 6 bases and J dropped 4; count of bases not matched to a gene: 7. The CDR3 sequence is CASRPGTSSYNEQFF. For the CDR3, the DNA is TGTGCCAGCAGACCCGGGACTAGCAGTTACAATGAGCAGTTCTTC.

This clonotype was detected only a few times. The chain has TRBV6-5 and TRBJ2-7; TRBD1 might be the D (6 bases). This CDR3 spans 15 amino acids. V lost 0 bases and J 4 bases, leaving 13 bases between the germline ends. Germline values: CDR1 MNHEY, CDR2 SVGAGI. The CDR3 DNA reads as TGTGCCAGCAGTTACTCGAAGGGACACGGATACGAGCAGTACTTC. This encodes CASSYSKGHGYEQYF.

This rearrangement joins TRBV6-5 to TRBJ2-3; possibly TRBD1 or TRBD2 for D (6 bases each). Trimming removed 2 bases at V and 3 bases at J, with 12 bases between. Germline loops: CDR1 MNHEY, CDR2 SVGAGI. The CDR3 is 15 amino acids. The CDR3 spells CASSYRGRMTDTQYF. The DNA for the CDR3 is TGTGCCAGCAGTTACCGGGGGCGCATGACAGATACGCAGTATTTT.

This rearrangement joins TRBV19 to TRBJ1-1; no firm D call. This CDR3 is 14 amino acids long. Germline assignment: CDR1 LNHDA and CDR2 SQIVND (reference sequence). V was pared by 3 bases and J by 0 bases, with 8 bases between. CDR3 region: CASSMGGVNTEAFF. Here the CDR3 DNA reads TGTGCCAGTAGTATGGGTGGAGTGAACACTGAAGCTTTCTTT.

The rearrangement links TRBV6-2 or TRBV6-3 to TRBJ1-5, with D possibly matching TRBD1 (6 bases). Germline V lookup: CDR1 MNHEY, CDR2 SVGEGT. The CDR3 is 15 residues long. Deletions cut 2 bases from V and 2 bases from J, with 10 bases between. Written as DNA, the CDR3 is TGTGCCAGCAGTTACGGAGGGGGACGCAATCAGCCCCAGCATTTT. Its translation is CASSYGGGRNQPQHF.

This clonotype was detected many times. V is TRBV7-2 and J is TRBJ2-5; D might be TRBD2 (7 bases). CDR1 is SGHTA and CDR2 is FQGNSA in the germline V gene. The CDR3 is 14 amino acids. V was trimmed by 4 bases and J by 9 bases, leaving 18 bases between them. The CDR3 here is CASSSGGLAVAQYF. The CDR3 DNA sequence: TGTGCCAGCAGCTCCGGGGGGCTAGCCGTGGCCCAGTACTTC.

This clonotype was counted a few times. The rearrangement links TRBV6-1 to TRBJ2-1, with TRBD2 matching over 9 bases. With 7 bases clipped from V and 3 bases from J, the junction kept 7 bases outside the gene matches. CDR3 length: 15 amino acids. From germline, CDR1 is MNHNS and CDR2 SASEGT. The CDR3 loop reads CASTSGGFDYNEQFF. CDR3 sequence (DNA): TGTGCCAGCACCAGCGGGGGGTTCGACTACAATGAGCAGTTCTTC.

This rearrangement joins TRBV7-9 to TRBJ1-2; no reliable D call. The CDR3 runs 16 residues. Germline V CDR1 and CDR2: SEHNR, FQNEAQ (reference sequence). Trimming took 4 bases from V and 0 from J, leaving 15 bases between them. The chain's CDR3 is CASSSLMEIANYGYTF. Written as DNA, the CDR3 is TGTGCCAGCAGCTCCCTTATGGAAATAGCTAACTATGGCTACACCTTC.

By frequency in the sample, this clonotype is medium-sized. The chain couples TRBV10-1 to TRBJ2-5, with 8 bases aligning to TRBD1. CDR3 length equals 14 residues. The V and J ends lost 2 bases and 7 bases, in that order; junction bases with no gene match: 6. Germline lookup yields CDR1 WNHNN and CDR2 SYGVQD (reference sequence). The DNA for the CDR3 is TGCGCCAGCAGTGAGCCGGACAGGGCGGGGACCCAGTACTTC. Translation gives CASSEPDRAGTQYF.

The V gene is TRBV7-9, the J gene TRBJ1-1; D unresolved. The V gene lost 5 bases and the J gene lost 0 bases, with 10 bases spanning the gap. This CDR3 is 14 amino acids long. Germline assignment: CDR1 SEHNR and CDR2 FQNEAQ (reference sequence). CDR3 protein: CASSKSALNTEAFF. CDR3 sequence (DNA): TGTGCCAGCAGCAAATCGGCCTTGAACACTGAAGCTTTCTTT.

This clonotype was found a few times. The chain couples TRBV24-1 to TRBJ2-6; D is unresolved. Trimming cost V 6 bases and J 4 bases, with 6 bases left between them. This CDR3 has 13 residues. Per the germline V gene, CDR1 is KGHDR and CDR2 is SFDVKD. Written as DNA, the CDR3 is TGTGCCACCAGTAACCCCGGGGCCAACGTCCTGACTTTC. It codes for CATSNPGANVLTF.

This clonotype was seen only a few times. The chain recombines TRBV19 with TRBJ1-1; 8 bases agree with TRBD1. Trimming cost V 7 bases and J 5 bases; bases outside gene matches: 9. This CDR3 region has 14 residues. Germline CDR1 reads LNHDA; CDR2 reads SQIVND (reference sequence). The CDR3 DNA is TGTGCCAGTATCGACCCCCAGGGGGCAACTGAAGCTTTCTTT. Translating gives CASIDPQGATEAFF.

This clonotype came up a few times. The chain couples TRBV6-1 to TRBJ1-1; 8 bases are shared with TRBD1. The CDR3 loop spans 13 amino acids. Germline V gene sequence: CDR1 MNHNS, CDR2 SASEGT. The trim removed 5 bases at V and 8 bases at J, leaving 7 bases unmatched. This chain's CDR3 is CASSLDRGGEAFF. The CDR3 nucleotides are TGTGCCAGCAGTCTCGACAGGGGTGGGGAAGCTTTCTTT.

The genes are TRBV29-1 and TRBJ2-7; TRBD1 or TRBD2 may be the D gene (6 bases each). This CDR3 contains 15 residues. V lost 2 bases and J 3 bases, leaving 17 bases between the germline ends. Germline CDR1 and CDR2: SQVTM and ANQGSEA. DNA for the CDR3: TGCAGCGTTGAAAAGTCACAGGGAGGACGCTACGAGCAGTACTTC. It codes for CSVEKSQGGRYEQYF.

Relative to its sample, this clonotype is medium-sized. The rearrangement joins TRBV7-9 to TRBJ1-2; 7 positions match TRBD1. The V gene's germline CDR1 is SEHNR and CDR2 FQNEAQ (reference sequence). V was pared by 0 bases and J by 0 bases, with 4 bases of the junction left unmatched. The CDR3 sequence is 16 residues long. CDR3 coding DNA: TGTGCCAGCAGCTTAGCGAGTACAGGGGCTAACTATGGCTACACCTTC. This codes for CASSLASTGANYGYTF.

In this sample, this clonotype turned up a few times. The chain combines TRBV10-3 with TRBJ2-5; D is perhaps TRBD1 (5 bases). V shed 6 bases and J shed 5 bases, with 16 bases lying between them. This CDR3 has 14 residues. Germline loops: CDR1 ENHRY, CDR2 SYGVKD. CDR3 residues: CAISQDTFTETQYF. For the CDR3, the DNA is TGTGCCATCAGCCAGGACACATTTACGGAGACCCAGTACTTC.

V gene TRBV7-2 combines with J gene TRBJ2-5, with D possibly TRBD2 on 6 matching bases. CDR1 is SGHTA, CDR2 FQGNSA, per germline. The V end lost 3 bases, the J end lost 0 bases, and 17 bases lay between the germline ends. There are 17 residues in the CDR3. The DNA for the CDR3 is TGTGCCAGCAGCTTTCACGTCGGGGGATTGTACCAAGAGACCCAGTACTTC. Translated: CASSFHVGGLYQETQYF.

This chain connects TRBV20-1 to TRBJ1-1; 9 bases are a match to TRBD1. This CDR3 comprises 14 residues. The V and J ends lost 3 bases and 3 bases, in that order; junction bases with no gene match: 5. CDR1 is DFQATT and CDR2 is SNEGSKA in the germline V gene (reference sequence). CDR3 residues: CSASVTGGYTEAFF. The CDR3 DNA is TGCAGTGCTAGTGTGACAGGGGGGTACACTGAAGCTTTCTTT.

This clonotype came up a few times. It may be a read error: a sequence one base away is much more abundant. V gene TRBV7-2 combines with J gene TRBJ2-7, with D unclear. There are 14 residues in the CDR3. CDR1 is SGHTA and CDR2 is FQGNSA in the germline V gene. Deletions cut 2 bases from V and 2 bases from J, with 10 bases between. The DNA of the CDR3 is TGTGCCAGCAGCTTATGGCAGGCCCCCTACGAGCAGTACTTC. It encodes CASSLWQAPYEQYF.

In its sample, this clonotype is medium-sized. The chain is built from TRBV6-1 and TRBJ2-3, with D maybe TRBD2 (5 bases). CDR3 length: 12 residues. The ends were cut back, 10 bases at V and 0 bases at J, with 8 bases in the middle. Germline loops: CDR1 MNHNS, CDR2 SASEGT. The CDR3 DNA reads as TGTGCCATACGGACTAGCACAGATACGCAGTATTTT. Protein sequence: CAIRTSTDTQYF.

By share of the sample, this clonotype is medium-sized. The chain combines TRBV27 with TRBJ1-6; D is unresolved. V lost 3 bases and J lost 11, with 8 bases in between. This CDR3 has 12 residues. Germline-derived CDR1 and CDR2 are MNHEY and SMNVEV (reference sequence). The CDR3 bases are TGTGCCAGCAGTTTTTCCGGCACACCCCTCCACTTT. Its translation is CASSFSGTPLHF.

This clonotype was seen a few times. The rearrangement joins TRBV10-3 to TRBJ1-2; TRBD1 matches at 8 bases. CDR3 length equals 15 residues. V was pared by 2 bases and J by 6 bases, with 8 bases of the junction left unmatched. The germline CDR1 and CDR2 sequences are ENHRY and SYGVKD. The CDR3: CAISEPGQGKNGYTF. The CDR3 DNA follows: TGTGCCATCAGTGAGCCCGGACAGGGAAAAAATGGCTACACCTTC.

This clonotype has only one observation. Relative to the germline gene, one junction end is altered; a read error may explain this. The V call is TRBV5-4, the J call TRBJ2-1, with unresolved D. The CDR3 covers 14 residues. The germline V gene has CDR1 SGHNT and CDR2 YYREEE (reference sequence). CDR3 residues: CASSLAHAYNERFF. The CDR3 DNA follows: TGTGCCAGCAGCTTGGCGCACGCATACAATGAGCGGTTCTTC.

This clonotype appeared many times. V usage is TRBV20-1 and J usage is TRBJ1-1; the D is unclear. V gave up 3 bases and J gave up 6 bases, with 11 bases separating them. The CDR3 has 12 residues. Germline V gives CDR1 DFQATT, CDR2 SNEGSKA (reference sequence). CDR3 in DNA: TGCAGTGCTAGGAGTGGGAATCCTGAAGCTTTCTTT. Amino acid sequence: CSARSGNPEAFF.

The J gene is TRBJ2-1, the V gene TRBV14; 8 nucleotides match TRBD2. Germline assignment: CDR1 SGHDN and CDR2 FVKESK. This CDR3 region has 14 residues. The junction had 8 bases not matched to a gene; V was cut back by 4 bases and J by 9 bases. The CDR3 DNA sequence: TGTGCCAGCAGCCTGGGACTAGGGTTCCTTGAGCAGTTCTTC. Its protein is CASSLGLGFLEQFF.

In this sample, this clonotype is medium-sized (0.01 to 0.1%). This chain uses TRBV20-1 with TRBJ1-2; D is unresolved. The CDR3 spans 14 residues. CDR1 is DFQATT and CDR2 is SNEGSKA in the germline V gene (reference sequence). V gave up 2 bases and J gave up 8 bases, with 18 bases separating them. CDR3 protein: CSARPFASARGYTF. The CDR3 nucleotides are TGCAGTGCTAGACCCTTCGCTAGTGCGCGGGGCTACACCTTC.

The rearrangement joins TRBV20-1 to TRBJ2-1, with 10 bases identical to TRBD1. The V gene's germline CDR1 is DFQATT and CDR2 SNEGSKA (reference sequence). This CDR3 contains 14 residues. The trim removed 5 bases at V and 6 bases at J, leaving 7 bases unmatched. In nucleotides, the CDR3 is TGCAGTGCTGAGATCGGGACAGGGGTCAATGAGCAGTTCTTC. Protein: CSAEIGTGVNEQFF.

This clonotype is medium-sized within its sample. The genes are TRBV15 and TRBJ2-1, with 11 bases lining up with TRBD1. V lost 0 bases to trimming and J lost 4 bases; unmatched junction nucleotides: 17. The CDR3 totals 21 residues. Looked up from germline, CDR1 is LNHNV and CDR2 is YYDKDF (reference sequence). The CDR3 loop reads CATSRDSRFVVGTGGYNEQFF. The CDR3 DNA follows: TGTGCCACCAGCAGAGATTCCCGATTCGTCGTCGGGACAGGGGGATACAATGAGCAGTTCTTC.

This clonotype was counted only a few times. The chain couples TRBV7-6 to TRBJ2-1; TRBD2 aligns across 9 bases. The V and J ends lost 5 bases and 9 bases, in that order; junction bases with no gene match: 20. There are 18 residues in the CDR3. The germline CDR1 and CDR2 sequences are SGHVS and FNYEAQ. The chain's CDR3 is CASSPRYSGSEGNVEQFF. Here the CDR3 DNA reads TGTGCCAGCAGCCCCCGTTATAGCGGGAGTGAGGGAAATGTTGAGCAGTTCTTC.